The following is a TCR beta chain sequence with its context. Antigen: not known. These data are taken from a study of shared clonotypes between healthy human individuals. Each PCR replicate run on unsorted PBMC took in about 0.3 ug DNA, around 30,000 T cell genomes. Ten immunoSEQ deep assay plates were used to sequence unsorted PBMC DNA. As originally analysed: Junction-only sequences without quality scores were provided by ImmunoSEQ, so filtering was different. Clones were read by immunoSEQ multiplex PCR, and TCRdb kept only the in-frame ones, dropping some. The V and J calls and clone size come from that table; D and trimming were worked out from the DNA. The sample lists 490,000 or so clones; around 78% were seen once. Study-level findings and limits: Blood was the sole source, and tissue repertoires probably differ.

The sequenced sample was PBMCs. The sequence derives from a woman in her 40s in good health. Some clones in this sample may be carry-over from other donors' samples.

CDR3 residues: CSAADRGGKDEQYF. CDR3 coding DNA: TGCAGCGCCGCTGACAGGGGAGGGAAGGACGAGCAGTACTTC. The chain is built from TRBV29-1 and TRBJ2-5; D possibly corresponds to TRBD1 (8 bases). TRBJ2-7 matches the DNA end more closely, so the J call is doubtful. This CDR3 region has 14 residues. Germline CDR1 is SQVTM and CDR2 is ANQGSEA.